This TCR beta chain was captured in a study of PD-L1 blockade in urothelial cancer. Overall study context: Most patients, about 85% of the roughly 29, were males with bladder-origin cancer. A median blood sample held about 140,000 T cells and under 85,000 unique TCRs.

The time point here: pretreatment peripheral blood. There were between 1 and 8 samples from each patient, taken pretreatment and on-treatment. General study findings and limits: Lower than median blood TCR clonality before treatment predicted better survival.

This clone has only one observation. Its antigen is unknown. Per the germline V gene, CDR1 is SGHTA and CDR2 is FQGTGA. The CDR3 totals 13 residues. V gave up 3 bases and J gave up 7 bases, with 12 bases separating them. Generated by immunoSEQ multiplex PCR, the TCRdb table keeps only in-frame clones and is missing some. The table includes tens of thousands of clones, roughly four fifths detected once. The receptor was derived from a man aged 65 to 85 with urothelial cancer. This chain joins TRBV7-3 and TRBJ2-5; D remains unclear. Sequenced here: PBMCs, sampled around atezolizumab (anti-PD-L1) treatment. The CDR3 reads CASSFEISGTQYF. The CDR3 DNA follows: TGTGCCAGCAGCTTCGAGATATCGGGGACCCAGTACTTC.